The 10 T cell receptor beta chains below were found in one sample sequenced in a study of T cell responses to AZD1222 COVID-19 vaccine. Clones were read by immunoSEQ multiplex PCR, and TCRdb kept only the in-frame ones, dropping some. The sample has 150,000 to 200,000 clones; 85% to 90% are singletons. The sample in question was peripheral blood, obtained on day 0 of AZD1222 vaccination. These receptors all come from an adult in good health.

J is TRBJ1-2 and V is TRBV28, with 9 bases aligning to TRBD1. CDR1 is MDHEN, CDR2 SYDVKM, per germline. The V gene end was trimmed by 6 bases and the J gene end by 7 bases; junction bases not matched to a gene: 9. This CDR3 region has 14 residues. In nucleotides, the CDR3 is TGTGCCAGCAGCCAGGACAGGGGTAACCGTGGCTACACCTTC. This codes for CASSQDRGNRGYTF.

This chain connects TRBV29-1 to TRBJ1-3; D gene unclear. V was shortened by 4 bases and J by 0 bases, with 10 bases between the two germline ends. This CDR3 is 14 amino acids long. Per germline, CDR1 SQVTM and CDR2 ANQGSEA. This CDR3 reads CSVGTSLSGNTIYF. The CDR3 bases are TGCAGCGTTGGGACCTCGCTCTCTGGAAACACCATATATTTT.

This clone was seen only a few times. V and J are TRBV12-3 or TRBV12-4 and TRBJ2-5; D remains unclear. Trimming cost V 2 bases and J 7 bases, with 11 bases left between them. The CDR3 has 13 residues. The CDR3 DNA is TGTGCCAGCAGTTTACACAGTACGGCGACCCAGTACTTC. The encoded protein is CASSLHSTATQYF.

The V call is TRBV12-3 or TRBV12-4, the J call TRBJ1-4, with D unresolved. With 6 bases removed from V and 8 bases from J, the gap between germline ends came to 10 bases. The CDR3 runs to 12 residues. CDR3 nucleotides: TGTGCCAGCAGCCTAGATGGGGAAAAACTGTTTTTT. Protein product: CASSLDGEKLFF.

In nucleotides, the CDR3 is TGCGCCAGCAGCCAAAGTGTACAAGGGGGCGAAAACATTCAGTACTTC. Its translation is CASSQSVQGGENIQYF. The rearrangement uses TRBV4-3 and TRBJ2-4; 7 nucleotides line up with TRBD1. The length of the CDR3 is 16 residues. V shed 2 bases, J shed 5 bases, and the junction held 9 bases outside the gene matches. CDR1 is LGHNA and CDR2 is YSLEER in the germline V gene.

V is TRBV6-5 and J is TRBJ2-1; 10 bases map to TRBD2. This CDR3 comprises 13 residues. The V gene end was trimmed by 11 bases and the J gene end by 6 bases; junction bases not matched to a gene: 7. Germline V gene lookup returns CDR1 MNHEY and CDR2 SVGAGI. In nucleotides, the CDR3 is TGTGCCGGCACTAGCGGGACCCGCAATGAGCAGTTCTTC. It specifies CAGTSGTRNEQFF.

This clone was counted a single time. This rearrangement joins TRBV3-1 (or the pseudogene TRBV3-2) to TRBJ2-6; D not resolved. The CDR3 covers 15 residues. V was pared by 4 bases and J by 0 bases, with 7 bases between. Germline assignment: CDR1 LGHDT and CDR2 YNNKEL (reference sequence). The CDR3 spells CASSLGYSGANVLTF. The CDR3 DNA reads TGTGCCAGCAGCCTCGGGTACTCTGGGGCCAACGTCCTGACTTTC.

The rearrangement links TRBV2 to TRBJ2-7, with D hard to call. In germline, CDR1 is SNHLY, CDR2 FYNNEI. CDR3 length: 14 amino acids. V lost 7 bases to trimming and J lost 0 bases, with 13 bases between them. As DNA, the CDR3 is TGTGCCAGCACGTCGCGATCCCCCTCCTACGAGCAGTACTTC. This gives the protein CASTSRSPSYEQYF.

J is TRBJ1-1 and V is TRBV28; 11 nucleotides align to TRBD1. The CDR3 is 16 amino acids. J lost 4 bases, V lost 8 bases, and 12 bases had no gene match. Germline V gene data show CDR1 as MDHEN and CDR2 as SYDVKM. Here the CDR3 reads CASGGSRDRGFTEAFF. The CDR3 DNA is TGTGCCAGCGGCGGGAGCCGGGACAGGGGGTTCACTGAAGCTTTCTTT.

In regard to this clone: Other DNA sequences from this sample encode an identical CDR3 as well. The gene calls are TRBV28 and TRBJ1-3; D remains unclear. Germline lookup yields CDR1 MDHEN and CDR2 SYDVKM. The V end lost 8 bases, the J end lost 0 bases, and 8 bases lay between the germline ends. The CDR3 has 13 amino acids. CDR3 region: CASSFSSGNTIYF. The CDR3 region has the DNA TGTGCCAGCTCATTCAGCTCTGGAAACACCATATATTTT.